The next 31 T cell receptor beta chains were all read from a single sample in a study of shared clonotypes between healthy human individuals. The data were produced by immunoSEQ multiplex PCR, yet TCRdb's version contains in-frame clones alone and is incomplete. Here the sample spans 740,000 or so clones, around 78% being singletons. The material sequenced was memory CD4+ T cells sorted from blood. Subset given: CD45RA-negative fraction. Receptors originate from a woman aged 30 to 39 in good health.

This chain uses TRBV11-2 with TRBJ2-5; 7 bases line up with TRBD1. After removal of 3 bases from V and 4 bases from J, the junction contained 5 bases not matched to a gene. Per the germline V gene, CDR1 is SGHAT and CDR2 is FQNNGV. CDR3 length: 14 residues. CDR3 residues: CASSFSGTAETQYF. In DNA form, the CDR3 reads TGTGCCAGCAGCTTCTCCGGGACAGCAGAGACCCAGTACTTC.

The rearrangement joins TRBV11-2 to TRBJ2-1, with 9 bases aligning to TRBD1. This CDR3 is 15 amino acids long. Germline V gives CDR1 SGHAT, CDR2 FQNNGV. V was pared by 6 bases and J by 6 bases, with 9 bases of the junction left unmatched. DNA of the CDR3: TGTGCCAGCAGATTCACGGGACAGGGAATCAATGAGCAGTTCTTC. Protein: CASRFTGQGINEQFF. The complete variable domain, with remaining parts taken from reference TRBV11-2 and TRBJ2-1, reads EAGVAQSPRYKIIEKRQSVAFWCNPISGHATLYWYQQILGQGPKLLIQFQNNGVVDDSQLPKDRFSAERLKGVDSTLKIQPAKLEDSAVYLCASRFTGQGINEQFFGPGTRLTVL.

The V gene is TRBV18, the J gene TRBJ1-4; D ambiguous. The V gene's germline CDR1 is KGHSH and CDR2 LQKENI. The V end lost 0 bases, the J end lost 7 bases, and 12 bases lay between the germline ends. This CDR3 spans 15 amino acids. CDR3 nucleotides: TGTGCCAGCTCACCACCGAGTTCCGGGTCTGAAAAACTGTTTTTT. It translates to CASSPPSSGSEKLFF.

The chain links TRBV7-9 to TRBJ2-2; D is perhaps TRBD1 (6 bases). The CDR3 contains 16 residues. The germline CDR1 and CDR2 sequences are SEHNR and FQNEAQ (reference sequence). V shed 1 base and J shed 5 bases, with 14 bases lying between them. The CDR3 reads CASSLERRGKTGELFF. Written as DNA, the CDR3 is TGTGCCAGCAGCTTAGAACGCAGGGGAAAGACCGGGGAGCTGTTTTTT.

This sequence joins TRBV11-3 and TRBJ2-2; weak D call: TRBD2 (6 bases). This CDR3 region has 14 residues. Germline CDR1 is SGHNT and CDR2 is YENEEA. The germline V and J ends were trimmed by 5 bases and 8 bases, with 15 bases remaining between them. The CDR3 DNA reads as TGTGCCAGCAGCCGCAAAATCGGGACTGGGGAGCTGTTTTTT. Protein sequence: CASSRKIGTGELFF. Variable domain in full (rest from reference TRBV11-3 and TRBJ2-2): EAGVVQSPRYKIIEKKQPVAFWCNPISGHNTLYWYLQNLGQGPELLIRYENEEAVDDSQLPKDRFSAERLKGVDSTLKIQPAELGDSAVYLCASSRKIGTGELFFGEGSRLTVL.

This chain uses TRBV7-2 with TRBJ2-3; D is undetermined. V gave up 4 bases and J gave up 2 bases, with 7 bases separating them. Germline CDR1 reads SGHTA; CDR2 reads FQGNSA. The CDR3 is made up of 13 amino acids. CDR3 loop: CASSSYPTDTQYF. Here the CDR3 DNA reads TGTGCCAGCAGCTCGTATCCCACAGATACGCAGTATTTT.

The rearrangement joins TRBV4-1 to TRBJ1-2; D is unresolved. The CDR3 runs 16 residues. Germline lookup yields CDR1 MGHRA and CDR2 YSYEKL. Deletions cut 1 base from V and 7 bases from J, with 19 bases between. The CDR3 nucleotides read TGCGCCAGCAGCCAAGGGGGTGGGCAAAAATGGGGTGGCTACACCTTC. This encodes CASSQGGGQKWGGYTF.

The rearrangement uses TRBV11-2 and TRBJ1-4; TRBD1 aligns across 7 bases. The CDR3 is made up of 14 amino acids. V shed 3 bases and J 4 bases; nucleotides not matched to a gene: 2. CDR1 and CDR2 (germline): SGHAT, FQNNGV. For the CDR3, the DNA is TGTGCCAGCAGCTTGACAGGGATTAATGAAAAACTGTTTTTT. Encoded protein: CASSLTGINEKLFF.

The chain links TRBV7-9 to TRBJ1-2; no firm D call. Looked up from germline, CDR1 is SEHNR and CDR2 is FQNEAQ (reference sequence). CDR3 length equals 15 residues. The germline V and J ends were trimmed by 1 base and 6 bases, with 15 bases remaining between them. The CDR3 here is CASSLGAGNFNGYTF. The DNA of the CDR3 is TGTGCCAGCAGCTTAGGAGCCGGGAACTTTAATGGCTACACCTTC.

This chain connects TRBV5-1 to TRBJ2-3; D is possibly TRBD2 (5 bases). The CDR3 totals 14 residues. The V and J ends lost 0 bases and 6 bases respectively, with 11 bases between them. Germline V lookup: CDR1 SGHRS, CDR2 YFSETQ. The DNA for the CDR3 is TGCGCCAGCAGCTTGGGTGGGGAGACGGATACGCAGTATTTT. Its protein is CASSLGGETDTQYF.

V usage is TRBV14 and J usage is TRBJ2-7; 7 nucleotides line up with TRBD2. The CDR3 consists of 16 residues. Germline values: CDR1 SGHDN, CDR2 FVKESK. V dropped 2 bases and J dropped 3; count of bases not matched to a gene: 10. In nucleotides, the CDR3 is TGTGCCAGCAGCCAAAAGGCCACTAGCGTTTTCTACGAGCAGTACTTC. Translating gives CASSQKATSVFYEQYF.

The chain joins TRBV2 to TRBJ2-7, with TRBD2 identical over 9 bases. Germline V lookup: CDR1 SNHLY, CDR2 FYNNEI. The junction had 15 bases not matched to a gene; V was cut back by 6 bases and J by 0 bases. This CDR3 is 18 amino acids long. DNA of the CDR3: TGTGCCAGCAGAGCCTACCCCCCTGCTAGCGGGACCTCCTACGAGCAGTACTTC. Protein sequence: CASRAYPPASGTSYEQYF.

The rearrangement uses TRBV6-6 and TRBJ2-7, with a weak D call TRBD1 (5 bases). The CDR3 consists of 13 residues. CDR1 is MNHNY, CDR2 SVGAGI, per germline (reference sequence). V was cut by 7 bases and J by 3 bases, with 13 bases left in between. CDR3 sequence (DNA): TGTGCCAGCACCCAGGGTCAACACTACGAGCAGTACTTC. Translation: CASTQGQHYEQYF.

This clone was counted once. The V and J genes are TRBV28 and TRBJ1-1, with D maybe TRBD1 (5 bases). CDR1 is MDHEN and CDR2 is SYDVKM in the germline V gene. The CDR3 is made up of 14 amino acids. V was trimmed by 2 bases and J by 1 base, leaving 8 bases between them. CDR3 in amino acids: CASSLGRANTEAFF. The CDR3 DNA reads TGTGCCAGCAGTTTAGGCAGGGCGAACACTGAAGCTTTCTTT. The complete variable domain, with remaining parts taken from reference TRBV28 and TRBJ1-1, reads DVKVTQSSRYLVKRTGEKVFLECVQDMDHENMFWYRQDPGLGLRLIYFSYDVKMKEKGDIPEGYSVSREKKERFSLILESASTNQTSMYLCASSLGRANTEAFFGQGTRLTVV.

The chain employs TRBV6-1 and TRBJ2-3; perhaps TRBD1 as D (6 bases). The V end lost 1 base, the J end lost 5 bases, and 13 bases lay between the germline ends. Germline CDR1 reads MNHNS; CDR2 reads SASEGT. This CDR3 is 15 amino acids long. CDR3 in DNA: TGTGCCAGCAGTGAAGGAGGGGGAGTGGTAGATACGCAGTATTTT. This translates into CASSEGGGVVDTQYF.

The chain employs TRBV28 and TRBJ2-2, with D possibly being TRBD2 (6 bases). Germline V gene data show CDR1 as MDHEN and CDR2 as SYDVKM. With 7 bases removed from V and 5 bases from J, the gap between germline ends came to 20 bases. The CDR3 is 16 amino acids. CDR3 coding DNA: TGTGCCAGCACCGGCGGGACGGCCCTGGGGACCGGGGAGCTGTTTTTT. This gives the protein CASTGGTALGTGELFF.

This chain links TRBV28 with TRBJ2-1; 7 positions agree with TRBD2. There are 15 residues in the CDR3. The germline CDR1 and CDR2 sequences are MDHEN and SYDVKM. V dropped 2 bases and J dropped 4; count of bases not matched to a gene: 5. CDR3 in amino acids: CASSLLLAEYNEQFF. Here the CDR3 DNA reads TGTGCCAGCAGTTTACTCCTAGCGGAATACAATGAGCAGTTCTTC.

The chain recombines TRBV4-1 with TRBJ1-1; tentatively, D is TRBD1 (6 bases). V dropped 6 bases and J dropped 4 bases, with 18 bases sitting between them. Germline CDR1 and CDR2: MGHRA and YSYEKL. This CDR3 has 15 residues. For the CDR3, the DNA is TGCGCCAGCAGACGGACAGAGGGTAATGGCACTGAAGCTTTCTTT. This translates into CASRRTEGNGTEAFF.

V and J are TRBV7-2 and TRBJ2-7; D might be TRBD1 (5 bases). CDR3 length: 14 amino acids. V lost 5 bases and J lost 4, with 15 bases in between. Germline values: CDR1 SGHTA, CDR2 FQGNSA. The CDR3 DNA sequence: TGTGCCAGCAGCGCCCATGGCGCAGGGTACGAGCAGTACTTC. Protein sequence: CASSAHGAGYEQYF. Full variable domain (remainder filled in from reference TRBV7-2 and TRBJ2-7): GAGVSQSPSNKVTEKGKDVELRCDPISGHTALYWYRQSLGQGLEFLIYFQGNSAPDKSGLPSDRFSAERTGGSVSTLTIQRTQQEDSAVYLCASSAHGAGYEQYFGPGTRLTVT.

This clone showed up many times. The genes are TRBV15 and TRBJ2-7, with TRBD2 identical over 11 bases. Losses at the gene ends were 6 bases for V and 6 bases for J; bases not matched to a gene: 10. This CDR3 is built from 15 residues. Germline V gene sequence: CDR1 LNHNV, CDR2 YYDKDF (reference sequence). The DNA for the CDR3 is TGTGCCACCAGTCGAGGAGTGGGACTAGCGGCCGAGCAGTACTTC. Amino acid sequence: CATSRGVGLAAEQYF.

The chain employs TRBV11-3 and TRBJ2-5; 7 bases agree with TRBD2. The ends lost 6 bases at V and 0 bases at J; junction bases unmatched: 10. The germline V gene has CDR1 SGHNT and CDR2 YENEEA. CDR3 size: 16 residues. CDR3 residues: CASSEGRGAYQETQYF. CDR3 nucleotides: TGTGCCAGCAGTGAGGGGAGGGGAGCGTACCAAGAGACCCAGTACTTC.

This clone was seen more than once but under ten times. J is TRBJ1-4 and V is TRBV30; 7 nucleotides align to TRBD1. CDR3 length equals 16 residues. Looked up from germline, CDR1 is GTSNPN and CDR2 is SVGIG (reference sequence). The V and J ends lost 2 bases and 5 bases, in that order; junction bases with no gene match: 11. This chain's CDR3 is CAWSRGQTQENEKLFF. CDR3 coding DNA: TGTGCCTGGAGTAGGGGACAGACTCAAGAAAATGAAAAACTGTTTTTT.

The V gene is TRBV7-9, the J gene TRBJ1-4; 10 bases agree with TRBD1. Germline V gene sequence: CDR1 SEHNR, CDR2 FQNEAQ (reference sequence). The CDR3 consists of 14 residues. Trimming removed 5 bases from V and 8 bases from J; junction bases left unmatched: 5. This CDR3 is CASSRDRGDEKLFF. CDR3 nucleotide sequence: TGTGCCAGCAGCCGGGACAGGGGTGACGAAAAACTGTTTTTT.

This clone was detected a few times. V is TRBV4-1 and J is TRBJ2-7; D not resolved. This CDR3 is built from 12 residues. Deletions cut 0 bases from V and 3 bases from J, with 3 bases between. The V gene's germline CDR1 is MGHRA and CDR2 YSYEKL. For the CDR3, the DNA is TGCGCCAGCAGCCAAGATGGCTACGAGCAGTACTTC. Translation: CASSQDGYEQYF.

The chain is built from TRBV29-1 and TRBJ2-1, with 8 bases matching TRBD2. CDR3 length equals 14 residues. Trimming took 6 bases from V and 6 from J; bases not matched to a gene: 10. Germline values: CDR1 SQVTM, CDR2 ANQGSEA. The CDR3 DNA sequence: TGCAGCGTGGCCCTGGGACTAGGGGGCAATGAGCAGTTCTTC. Its translation is CSVALGLGGNEQFF.

The chain links TRBV25-1 to TRBJ1-6; D unresolved. The CDR3 is 13 residues long. V lost 1 base and J lost 7, with 5 bases in between. CDR1 is MGHDK and CDR2 is SYGVNS in the germline V gene. The CDR3 loop reads CASSELENSPLHF. In DNA, the CDR3 is TGTGCCAGCAGTGAATTAGAGAATTCACCCCTCCACTTT.

This rearrangement joins TRBV7-8 to TRBJ2-2, with D uncertain. The CDR3 is 14 residues long. The germline gives CDR1 SGHVS, CDR2 FQNEAQ. V lost 5 bases and J 6 bases, leaving 13 bases between the germline ends. Here the CDR3 DNA reads TGTGCCAGCAGCCCCCGCACAAAGGCCGGGGAGCTGTTTTTT. The encoded protein is CASSPRTKAGELFF.

In its sample, this clone was seen a few times. This chain connects TRBV14 to TRBJ2-7; no reliable D call. The CDR3 loop spans 14 amino acids. V shed 4 bases and J shed 2 bases, with 12 bases lying between them. Germline CDR1 reads SGHDN; CDR2 reads FVKESK. CDR3 loop: CASSRGPYTYEQYF. The CDR3 nucleotides are TGTGCCAGCAGCCGAGGACCGTATACCTACGAGCAGTACTTC.

The rearrangement joins TRBV2 to TRBJ1-3; no clear D gene. V lost 7 bases, J lost 4 bases, and 17 bases lay in between. Germline V gene lookup returns CDR1 SNHLY and CDR2 FYNNEI. The CDR3 sequence is 15 residues long. The CDR3 is CASKPRSAVGNTIYF. The CDR3 bases are TGTGCCAGCAAGCCCAGGTCGGCTGTAGGAAACACCATATATTTT.

J is TRBJ1-3 and V is TRBV6-5, with D uncertain. The CDR3 runs to 15 residues. Germline V lookup: CDR1 MNHEY, CDR2 SVGAGI. V lost 2 bases and J 0 bases, leaving 8 bases between the germline ends. In DNA, the CDR3 is TGTGCCAGCAGTTACCAAGGGTTCTCTGGAAACACCATATATTTT. Its translation is CASSYQGFSGNTIYF.

This chain connects TRBV18 to TRBJ2-2; D perhaps matches TRBD2 (6 bases). Per germline, CDR1 KGHSH and CDR2 LQKENI. This CDR3 is built from 15 residues. V shed 3 bases and J shed 4 bases, with 12 bases lying between them. The CDR3: CASSPTSMGTGELFF. CDR3 DNA sequence: TGTGCCAGCTCACCCACTAGCATGGGCACCGGGGAGCTGTTTTTT.